Described below is a single T cell receptor delta chain sequence and its context. Translating this DNA gives a protein that differs at residue 11 from the TCRdb one, which belongs to a much larger clone; a read error is likely, and the protein shown is this translation. The sample comes from a study of gamma-delta T cells after stem cell transplantation. V was clipped by 0 bases and J by 2 bases, with 24 bases between them. The CDR3 runs to 19 residues. The germline V gene has CDR1 GEAIGNYY and CDR2 EKD. TCRdb reanalysed the RT-PCR reads via CATT. Of about 2,000 delta-chain clones in the sample, over 20% were seen once.

Material for sequencing was gamma-delta T cells. J is TRDJ1 and V is TRDV2; TRDD3 might be the D (6 bases). This clonotype was obtained from a human donor. It is not recorded whose cells these are; they may come from a transplant donor. The CDR3 loop is CACDTVSIRGTRLTDKLIF. The CDR3 DNA is TGTGCCTGTGACACCGTATCAATCCGGGGGACACGCTTGACCGATAAACTCATCTTT.